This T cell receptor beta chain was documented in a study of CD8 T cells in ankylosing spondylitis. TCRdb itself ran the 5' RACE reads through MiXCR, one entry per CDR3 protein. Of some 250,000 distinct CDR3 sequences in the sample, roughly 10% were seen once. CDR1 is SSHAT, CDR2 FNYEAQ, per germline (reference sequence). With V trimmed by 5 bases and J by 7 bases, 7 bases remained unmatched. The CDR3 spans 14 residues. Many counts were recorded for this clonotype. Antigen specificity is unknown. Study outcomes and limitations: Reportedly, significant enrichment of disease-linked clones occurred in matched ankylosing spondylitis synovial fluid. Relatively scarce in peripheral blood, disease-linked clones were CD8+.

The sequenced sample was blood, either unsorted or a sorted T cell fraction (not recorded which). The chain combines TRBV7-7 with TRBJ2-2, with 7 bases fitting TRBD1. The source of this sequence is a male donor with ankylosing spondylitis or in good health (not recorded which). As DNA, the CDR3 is TGTGCCAGCAGCCCAGACAGGGAATTCGGGGAGCTGTTTTTT. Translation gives CASSPDREFGELFF.